Following are 7 T cell receptor beta chains from one sample sequenced in a study of T cell therapy after organ transplantation. These TCRs' antigens remain unknown. Method: immunoSEQ multiplex PCR; TCRdb's copy keeps in-frame clones and lacks some. The sample lists 40,000 to 60,000 clones, 85% to 95% seen once, with 2.5% to 3.5% in the top ten. The material sequenced was CD8+ T cells from blood, taken before autologous CMV-specific T cell therapy. The receptors come from a human patient who had received a solid organ transplant and had CMV disease.

This sequence joins TRBV30 and TRBJ2-1, with D unresolved. In germline, CDR1 is GTSNPN, CDR2 SVGIG (reference sequence). The CDR3 length is 12 residues. With 0 bases removed from V and 10 bases from J, the gap between germline ends came to 10 bases. The CDR3 nucleotides read TGTGCCTGGAGTGTGACGGCACAGGAGCAGTTCTTC. Translating gives CAWSVTAQEQFF.

This sequence joins TRBV25-1 and TRBJ2-3; D remains ambiguous. The V gene lost 6 bases and the J gene lost 5 bases, with 12 bases spanning the gap. The CDR3 spans 13 residues. Germline V lookup: CDR1 MGHDK, CDR2 SYGVNS. The CDR3 sequence is CASSPGPEDTQYF. The DNA of the CDR3 is TGTGCCAGCAGCCCCGGGCCGGAAGATACGCAGTATTTT.

This clone has a single count. The chain carries TRBV9 and TRBJ1-4; D may be TRBD1 (5 bases). CDR3 length: 14 residues. Germline CDR1 SGDLS, CDR2 YYNGEE. Trimming shortened V by 3 bases and J by 7 bases, and 13 bases separated the two germline ends. Here the CDR3 reads CASSEAGGSEKLFF. For the CDR3, the DNA is TGTGCCAGCAGCGAAGCGGGGGGAAGTGAAAAACTGTTTTTT.

The chain links TRBV5-1 to TRBJ2-7, with D possibly called TRBD1 or TRBD2 (5 bases each). CDR1 and CDR2 from the germline V gene are SGHRS and YFSETQ. V shed 4 bases and J shed 1 base, with 12 bases lying between them. The length of the CDR3 is 14 residues. This CDR3 is CASSEGTVSYEQYF. The CDR3 DNA is TGCGCCAGCAGCGAGGGGACGGTATCCTACGAGCAGTACTTC.

The J gene is TRBJ1-4, the V gene TRBV7-9; no clear D. This CDR3 region has 15 residues. From germline, CDR1 is SEHNR and CDR2 FQNEAQ (reference sequence). Trimming stripped 0 bases from V and 6 bases from J, with 11 bases between. The CDR3 reads CASSLAPDGYEKLFF. In DNA form, the CDR3 reads TGTGCCAGCAGCTTAGCGCCCGACGGGTATGAAAAACTGTTTTTT.

A single count supports this clone. The J gene is TRBJ2-1, the V gene TRBV29-1; D is unresolved. The CDR3 contains 10 residues. Trimming pared 4 bases from V and 7 bases from J, leaving 5 bases between. CDR1 SQVTM and CDR2 ANQGSEA come from the germline V gene. The CDR3 spells CSVGGNEQFF. The DNA of the CDR3 is TGCAGCGTTGGTGGGAATGAGCAGTTCTTC.

This chain joins TRBV27 and TRBJ2-3, with unresolved D. CDR1 MNHEY and CDR2 SMNVEV come from the germline V gene (reference sequence). V lost 4 bases, J lost 4 bases, and 15 bases lay in between. The CDR3 covers 15 residues. CDR3 amino acids: CASSSEEYRADTQYF. The CDR3 region has the DNA TGTGCCAGCAGTTCAGAGGAGTATAGGGCAGATACGCAGTATTTT.